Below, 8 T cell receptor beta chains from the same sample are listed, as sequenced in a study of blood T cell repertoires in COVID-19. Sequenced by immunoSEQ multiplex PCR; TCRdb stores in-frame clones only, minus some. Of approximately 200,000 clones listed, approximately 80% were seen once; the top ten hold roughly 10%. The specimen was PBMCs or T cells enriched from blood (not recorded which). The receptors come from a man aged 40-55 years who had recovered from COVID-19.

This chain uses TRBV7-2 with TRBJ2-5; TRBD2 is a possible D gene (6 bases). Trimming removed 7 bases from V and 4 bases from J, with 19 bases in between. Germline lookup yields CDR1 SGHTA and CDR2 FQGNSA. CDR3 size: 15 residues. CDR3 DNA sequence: TGTGCCAGCACCCTTCAGTACGGAGGGAGAGAGACCCAGTACTTC. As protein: CASTLQYGGRETQYF.

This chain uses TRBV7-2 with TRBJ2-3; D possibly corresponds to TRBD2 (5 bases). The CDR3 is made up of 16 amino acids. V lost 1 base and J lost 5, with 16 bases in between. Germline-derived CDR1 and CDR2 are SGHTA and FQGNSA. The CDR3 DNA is TGTGCCAGCAGCTTAGATCCGGGAAAAAAGGGAGATACGCAGTATTTT. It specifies CASSLDPGKKGDTQYF.

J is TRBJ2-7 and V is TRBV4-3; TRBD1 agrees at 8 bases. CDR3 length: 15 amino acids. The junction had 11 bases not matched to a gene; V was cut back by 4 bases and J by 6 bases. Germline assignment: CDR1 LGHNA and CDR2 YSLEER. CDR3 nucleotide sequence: TGCGCCAGCAGCCCTACGCGGACAGGGAGAATCGAGCAGTACTTC. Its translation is CASSPTRTGRIEQYF.

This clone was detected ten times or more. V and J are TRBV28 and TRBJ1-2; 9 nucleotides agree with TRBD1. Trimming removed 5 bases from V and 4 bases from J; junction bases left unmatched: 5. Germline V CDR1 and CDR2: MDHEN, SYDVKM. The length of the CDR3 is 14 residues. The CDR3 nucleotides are TGTGCCAGCAGTGGGGTGGGACAGGGCTATGGCTACACCTTC. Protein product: CASSGVGQGYGYTF.

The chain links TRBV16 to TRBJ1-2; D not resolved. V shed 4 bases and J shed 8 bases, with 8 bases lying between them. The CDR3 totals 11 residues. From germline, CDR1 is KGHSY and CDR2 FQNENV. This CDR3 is CASSLSRGYTF. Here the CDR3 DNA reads TGTGCCAGCAGCCTCTCGCGGGGCTACACCTTC.

CDR3 sequence reads: CSFGTSGDTQYF. The CDR3 nucleotides are TGCAGCTTCGGGACTAGTGGCGATACGCAGTATTTT. The chain combines TRBV29-1 with TRBJ2-3; 8 positions match TRBD2. CDR1 and CDR2 (germline): SQVTM, ANQGSEA. The V and J ends lost 8 bases and 6 bases, in that order; junction bases with no gene match: 7. The CDR3 totals 12 residues.

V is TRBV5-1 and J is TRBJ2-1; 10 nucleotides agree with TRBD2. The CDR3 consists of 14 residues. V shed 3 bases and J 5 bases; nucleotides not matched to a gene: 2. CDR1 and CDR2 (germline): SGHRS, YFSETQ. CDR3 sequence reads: CASSSTSGHNEQFF. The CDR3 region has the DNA TGCGCCAGCAGCTCGACTAGCGGGCACAATGAGCAGTTCTTC.

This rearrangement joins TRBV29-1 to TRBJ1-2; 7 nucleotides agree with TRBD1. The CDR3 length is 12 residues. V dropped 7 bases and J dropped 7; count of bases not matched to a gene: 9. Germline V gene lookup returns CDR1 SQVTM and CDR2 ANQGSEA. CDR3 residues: CSGLEGAGGYTF. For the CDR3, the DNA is TGCAGCGGCCTCGAGGGGGCGGGTGGCTACACCTTC.